The clone carrying this T cell receptor (beta chain) was counted between two and nine times. Its antigen is currently unknown. The primer mix had 60 Vbeta and 13 Jbeta primers. Profiling relied on immunoSEQ multiplex PCR, and the TCRdb table lists in-frame clones only, not all of them. Of more than 85,000 clones in the sample, roughly four fifths were seen once. The sample belongs to a study of cytomegalovirus exposure and HLA in healthy donors. Study context: Within an early data release were around 87 million unique TCRs drawn from HLA-typed donors.

Findings of the study overall: Approximately 160 TCR beta chains were listed as cytomegalovirus-associated. The study assumed roughly uniform donor sequencing depth for presence/absence analyses. In a later analysis, HLA-C alleles had the fewest associated TCRs, DRB1 alleles the most.

The CDR3 has 16 amino acids. CDR1 is MNHNS, CDR2 SASEGT, per germline. The V and J ends lost 3 bases and 1 base respectively, with 15 bases between them. This TCR came from a male donor in good health and CMV-seropositive. Sequencing was done on a sample of PBMCs. The chain employs TRBV6-1 and TRBJ2-5; D is perhaps TRBD1 (6 bases). The CDR3, as DNA: TGTGCCAGCAGTGAGACCGGGACACTCAGCCAAGAGACCCAGTACTTC. It is translated as CASSETGTLSQETQYF.